The 31 T cell receptor beta chains below all came from one sample that was sequenced in a study of CD8 T cells in ankylosing spondylitis. A single record per CDR3 protein comes from TCRdb applying MiXCR to the 5' RACE reads. The sample holds hundreds of thousands of distinct CDR3 sequences, more than 25% seen once. Study results and caveats: What appeared characteristic of ankylosing spondylitis blood was a TCR beta motif of fewer than ten highly homologous variants.

Which antigens these TCRs recognize remains unknown. The sequenced sample was blood, either unsorted or a sorted T cell fraction (not recorded which). The receptors were gathered from a male donor with ankylosing spondylitis.

The chain couples TRBV5-1 to TRBJ1-2, with D possibly being TRBD1 (5 bases). Germline V lookup: CDR1 SGHRS, CDR2 YFSETQ. The CDR3 extends over 20 amino acids. V was cut by 0 bases and J by 4 bases, with 28 bases left in between. The CDR3 nucleotides are TGCGCCAGCAGCTTGGACCCCTTTGGGGGGAGAAGTACAGAAGGCTATGGCTACACCTTC. Encoded protein: CASSLDPFGGRSTEGYGYTF.

The chain couples TRBV29-1 to TRBJ2-5, with D perhaps matching TRBD2 (6 bases). Per the germline V gene, CDR1 is SQVTM and CDR2 is ANQGSEA. This CDR3 comprises 14 residues. Trimming removed 0 bases from V and 4 bases from J, with 12 bases in between. The CDR3 bases are TGCAGCGTTGAAGATGGACTAAAGAGAGAGACCCAGTACTTC. Amino acid sequence: CSVEDGLKRETQYF.

This chain links TRBV5-1 with TRBJ2-5; D remains unclear. This CDR3 comprises 13 residues. CDR1 and CDR2 from the germline V gene are SGHRS and YFSETQ. V shed 0 bases and J shed 4 bases, with 7 bases lying between them. This CDR3 reads CASSLDEGETQYF. The DNA for the CDR3 is TGCGCCAGCAGCTTGGACGAAGGAGAGACCCAGTACTTC. Variable domain in full (rest from reference TRBV5-1 and TRBJ2-5): KAGVTQTPRYLIKTRGQQVTLSCSPISGHRSVSWYQQTPGQGLQFLFEYFSETQRNKGNFPGRFSGRQFSNSRSEMNVSTLELGDSALYLCASSLDEGETQYFGPGTRLLVL.

This clonotype has only a few counts. The CDR3 DNA follows: TGTGCCAGCAGACGAACGAGGACAGAAGCTTTCTTT. It yields the protein CASRRTRTEAFF. This chain joins TRBV6-2 or TRBV6-3 and TRBJ1-1; tentative D call: TRBD1 (5 bases). The germline CDR1 and CDR2 sequences are MNHEY and SVGEGT. V dropped 6 bases and J dropped 8 bases, with 13 bases sitting between them. This CDR3 contains 12 residues.

The rearrangement links TRBV29-1 to TRBJ2-3; 10 bases are shared with TRBD1. Per germline, CDR1 SQVTM and CDR2 ANQGSEA. V lost 1 base, J lost 3 bases, and 1 base stayed unmatched. The CDR3 has 14 amino acids. CDR3 sequence (DNA): TGCAGCGTTGAAGGGACAGGGGGAACAGATACGCAGTATTTT. Translation gives CSVEGTGGTDTQYF.

In this sample, this clonotype turned up many times. The rearrangement joins TRBV24-1 to TRBJ2-3; D remains ambiguous. The CDR3 consists of 14 residues. With 6 bases removed from V and 0 bases from J, the gap between germline ends came to 9 bases. From germline, CDR1 is KGHDR and CDR2 SFDVKD. Here the CDR3 DNA reads TGTGCCACCAGTCCAGGTGGGAGCACAGATACGCAGTATTTT. It codes for CATSPGGSTDTQYF.

This clonotype appeared a few times. V and J are TRBV3-1 and TRBJ2-3; TRBD1 matches at 12 bases. This CDR3 spans 15 amino acids. V shed 3 bases, J shed 4 bases, and the junction held 2 bases outside the gene matches. Germline CDR1 is LGHDT and CDR2 is YNNKEL (reference sequence). DNA of the CDR3: TGTGCCAGCAGCCATTGGGACAGGGGGCCAGATACGCAGTATTTT. It specifies CASSHWDRGPDTQYF.

The chain carries TRBV20-1 and TRBJ1-1; D not certain. Trimming pared 4 bases from V and 5 bases from J, leaving 8 bases between. CDR3 length equals 11 residues. Germline CDR1 and CDR2: DFQATT and SNEGSKA (reference sequence). CDR3 residues: CSATFSTEAFF. CDR3 nucleotide sequence: TGCAGTGCTACGTTTTCAACTGAAGCTTTCTTT.

This clonotype appeared a few times. This chain links TRBV20-1 with TRBJ1-2, with TRBD1 identical over 7 bases. The V gene end was trimmed by 4 bases and the J gene end by 4 bases; junction bases not matched to a gene: 3. Germline V CDR1 and CDR2: DFQATT, SNEGSKA (reference sequence). The CDR3 sequence is 12 residues long. The DNA of the CDR3 is TGCAGTGCTAACCGGGACAGCTATGGCTACACCTTC. Its protein product is CSANRDSYGYTF.

This clonotype was observed a handful of times. The genes are TRBV24-1 and TRBJ2-5; D is unclear. Germline CDR1 reads KGHDR; CDR2 reads SFDVKD. The CDR3 extends over 13 amino acids. Trimming left V 7 bases short and J 4 bases short, with 12 bases between. The CDR3 region has the DNA TGTGCCACCAGAGACGGACCGGCAGAGACCCAGTACTTC. It translates to CATRDGPAETQYF.

This clonotype was counted only a few times. The J gene is TRBJ2-1, the V gene TRBV7-9, with 14 bases that match TRBD2. The CDR3 is 16 amino acids. The ends lost 5 bases at V and 8 bases at J; junction bases unmatched: 8. Germline loops: CDR1 SEHNR, CDR2 FQNEAQ (reference sequence). The CDR3, as DNA: TGTGCCAGCAGCCTCCGACTAGCGGGAGGGTCAGATGAGCAGTTCTTC. Translating it yields CASSLRLAGGSDEQFF.

The chain recombines TRBV29-1 with TRBJ2-1; D gene uncertain. This CDR3 has 10 residues. Germline-derived CDR1 and CDR2 are SQVTM and ANQGSEA. Trimming stripped 4 bases from V and 5 bases from J, with 3 bases between. CDR3 bases: TGCAGCGTTGGGGACAATGAGCAGTTCTTC. Translated, it gives CSVGDNEQFF.

This clonotype was detected only a few times. V and J are TRBV12-3 or TRBV12-4 and TRBJ2-7; 10 bases line up with TRBD2. This CDR3 is built from 14 residues. V lost 5 bases, J lost 6 bases, and 7 bases stayed unmatched. The CDR3 protein is CASSPGLAMGEQYF. CDR3 bases: TGTGCCAGCAGTCCGGGACTAGCGATGGGCGAGCAGTACTTC.

The chain uses TRBV12-3 or TRBV12-4 and TRBJ2-3; 8 bases match TRBD1. With 5 bases clipped from V and 0 bases from J, the junction kept 1 base outside the gene matches. The CDR3 consists of 14 residues. CDR3 nucleotides: TGTGCCAGCAGTGACAGGGGCAGCACAGATACGCAGTATTTT. Translating gives CASSDRGSTDTQYF.

This chain links TRBV20-1 with TRBJ1-5; 7 nucleotides align to TRBD1. This CDR3 comprises 12 residues. Germline CDR1 is DFQATT and CDR2 is SNEGSKA (reference sequence). The CDR3 loop reads CSGGQGGQPQHF. The CDR3 DNA is TGCAGCGGGGGGCAGGGGGGTCAGCCCCAGCATTTT.

This clonotype appeared a few times. The V call is TRBV18, the J call TRBJ1-2; TRBD1 might be the D (5 bases). Germline V lookup: CDR1 KGHSH, CDR2 LQKENI. The CDR3 covers 12 residues. V was clipped by 2 bases and J by 4 bases, with 5 bases between them. The CDR3 DNA sequence: TGTGCCAGCTCACCAGACAGCTATGGCTACACCTTC. Translating gives CASSPDSYGYTF.

The chain links TRBV7-2 to TRBJ1-4; D is unresolved. CDR3 length: 15 amino acids. The V and J ends lost 4 bases and 5 bases respectively, with 14 bases between them. In germline, CDR1 is SGHTA, CDR2 FQGNSA. CDR3 protein: CASSWAVGRNEKLFF. CDR3 sequence (DNA): TGTGCCAGCAGCTGGGCAGTGGGCAGGAATGAAAAACTGTTTTTT.

CDR3 DNA sequence: TGTGCCAGCAGTGAAGAGGCGCACTACACCGGGGAGCTGTTTTTT. The encoded protein is CASSEEAHYTGELFF. The chain has TRBV6-1 and TRBJ2-2; D is ambiguous. In germline, CDR1 is MNHNS, CDR2 SASEGT. CDR3 length: 15 residues. V was cut by 1 base and J by 3 bases, with 9 bases left in between.

This clonotype was detected a few times. This CDR3 reads CASSDSGRPRQFF. The CDR3 DNA follows: TGTGCCAGCAGTGATTCGGGGCGGCCCCGGCAGTTCTTC. The chain combines TRBV2 with TRBJ2-1; D possibly matches TRBD1 or TRBD2 (5 bases each). Trimming took off 3 bases at V and 12 bases at J, with 15 bases between the two ends. The germline V gene encodes CDR1 SNHLY and CDR2 FYNNEI. The CDR3 spans 13 residues.

The sample holds a few counts of this clonotype. The chain is built from TRBV12-3 or TRBV12-4 and TRBJ2-5; D perhaps matches TRBD1 (5 bases). The CDR3 is 13 amino acids. Trimming stripped 6 bases from V and 5 bases from J, with 13 bases between. The CDR3 loop reads CASRAGLWETQYF. The CDR3 bases are TGTGCCAGCAGGGCAGGGTTGTGGGAGACCCAGTACTTC.

The chain combines TRBV7-9 with TRBJ2-3; the D is unclear. Germline V gene data show CDR1 as SEHNR and CDR2 as FQNEAQ (reference sequence). The CDR3 is 15 amino acids. V lost 8 bases and J 0 bases, leaving 15 bases between the germline ends. CDR3 sequence: CASSLGGTSTDTQYF. CDR3 nucleotides: TGTGCCAGCTCCCTGGGCGGTACTAGCACAGATACGCAGTATTTT.

The chain uses TRBV19 and TRBJ2-1; the match to TRBD1 covers 9 bases. This CDR3 contains 16 residues. Losses at the gene ends were 6 bases for V and 6 bases for J; bases not matched to a gene: 12. Germline V gene data show CDR1 as LNHDA and CDR2 as SQIVND (reference sequence). CDR3 nucleotide sequence: TGTGCCAGTAGCCGATTCCTCGGGACAGGGCGCAATGAGCAGTTCTTC. Protein sequence: CASSRFLGTGRNEQFF.

The gene calls are TRBV4-2 and TRBJ2-6, with 7 nucleotides matching TRBD1. Germline assignment: CDR1 LGHNA and CDR2 YNFKEQ. Losses at the gene ends were 8 bases for V and 2 bases for J; bases not matched to a gene: 0. The CDR3 totals 13 residues. DNA for the CDR3: TGTGCCAGCCAGGGGGCTGGGGCCAACGTCCTGACTTTC. This sequence encodes CASQGAGANVLTF.

The genes are TRBV6-1 and TRBJ1-5; D is perhaps TRBD1 (5 bases). Germline V gene lookup returns CDR1 MNHNS and CDR2 SASEGT. V gave up 10 bases and J gave up 6 bases, with 19 bases separating them. The CDR3 spans 14 residues. The CDR3 here is CANKTSRGVQPQHF. The CDR3, as DNA: TGTGCCAACAAGACATCCCGAGGGGTTCAGCCCCAGCATTTT.

A few counts support this clonotype. The V gene is TRBV5-1, the J gene TRBJ2-1; TRBD2 aligns across 9 bases. Unmatched junction bases numbered 4, after V lost 1 base and J lost 5 bases. This CDR3 region has 15 residues. Germline V lookup: CDR1 SGHRS, CDR2 YFSETQ. The CDR3: CASSLLAGWDNEQFF. DNA for the CDR3: TGCGCCAGCAGCTTGCTAGCGGGATGGGACAATGAGCAGTTCTTC. The variable domain in full, completed from reference TRBV5-1 and TRBJ2-1, reads KAGVTQTPRYLIKTRGQQVTLSCSPISGHRSVSWYQQTPGQGLQFLFEYFSETQRNKGNFPGRFSGRQFSNSRSEMNVSTLELGDSALYLCASSLLAGWDNEQFFGPGTRLTVL.

The chain combines TRBV5-1 with TRBJ1-2, with 9 bases fitting TRBD1. J was trimmed by 8 bases and V by 4 bases; bases with no gene match: 3. CDR1 is SGHRS, CDR2 YFSETQ, per germline. This CDR3 is 12 amino acids long. CDR3 in amino acids: CASSADRGGYTF. The DNA of the CDR3 is TGCGCCAGCAGCGCGGACAGGGGCGGCTACACCTTC.

The chain is built from TRBV2 and TRBJ2-1; 9 bases are shared with TRBD1. This CDR3 has 12 residues. The junction had 4 bases not matched to a gene; V was cut back by 9 bases and J by 7 bases. CDR1 is SNHLY, CDR2 FYNNEI, per germline. The CDR3 is CARGTGTNEQFF. In DNA, the CDR3 is TGTGCCAGGGGGACAGGGACGAATGAGCAGTTCTTC.

This clonotype was detected many times. The chain is built from TRBV5-1 and TRBJ2-5; D ambiguous. Trimming shortened V by 3 bases and J by 3 bases, and 3 bases separated the two germline ends. Germline loops: CDR1 SGHRS, CDR2 YFSETQ. The CDR3 length is 11 residues. The CDR3 spells CASSYEETQYF. In DNA, the CDR3 is TGCGCCAGCAGCTACGAAGAGACCCAGTACTTC.

A note on this clonotype: Mismatch with germline at one junction end may stem from a read error. The V call is TRBV5-1, the J call TRBJ1-4; no clear D gene. The CDR3 sequence is 15 residues long. CDR1 and CDR2 (germline): SGHRS, YFSETQ. The CDR3 here is CASSLFSGSSEKLFF. The CDR3 bases are TGTGCCAGCAGCTTGTTTTCGGGGTCTAGCGAAAAACTGTTTTTT.

V and J are TRBV18 and TRBJ1-1, with 8 bases identical to TRBD1. This CDR3 has 16 residues. The J segment lost 4 bases and the V segment lost 0 bases, leaving 7 bases of the junction unmatched. CDR1 is KGHSH, CDR2 LQKENI, per germline. In nucleotides, the CDR3 is TGTGCCAGCTCACCACCACAAGGACAGGGCGGCACTGAAGCTTTCTTT. Translation gives CASSPPQGQGGTEAFF.

The V gene is TRBV12-3 or TRBV12-4, the J gene TRBJ1-1; D ambiguous. This CDR3 region has 17 residues. Trimming stripped 3 bases from V and 0 bases from J, with 17 bases between. The CDR3 region has the DNA TGTGCCAGCAGTTTTGAGGGCGGAGAACCTATGAACACTGAAGCTTTCTTT. As protein: CASSFEGGEPMNTEAFF.